Below are 3 T cell receptor beta chains sequenced from a single sample in a study of T cell clonality in common variable immunodeficiency. The assay was immunoSEQ multiplex PCR, and TCRdb's table has in-frame clones only and misses some. The record shows approximately 60,000 clones for this sample, with no singletons present. Sequencing was done on a sample of peripheral blood mononuclear cells. These receptors all come from a person aged 18 to 75 in good health.

This clone has at least ten counts. The read ends 3 residues early relative to the CDR3; the germline J gene fills the gap. V is TRBV20-1 and J is TRBJ2-1; 7 nucleotides match TRBD2. V shed 3 bases and J 0 bases; nucleotides not matched to a gene: 2. CDR3 size: 14 residues. The germline CDR1 and CDR2 sequences are DFQATT and SNEGSKA (reference sequence). CDR3 DNA, as far as it was read: TGCAGTGCTAGGGGGACTAACTCCTACAATGAG. This encodes CSARGTNSYNE. The full CDR3 is CSARGTNSYNEQFF.

This clone was detected only a few times. The CDR3 end lies 3 residues beyond the end of the read and is filled in from the germline J gene. V and J are TRBV7-2 and TRBJ2-3; 8 bases line up with TRBD2. The CDR3 has 15 residues. Germline V gene sequence: CDR1 SGHTA, CDR2 FQGNSA. CDR3 loop: CASSSQTGGQETQYF. CDR3 bases read: TGTGCCAGCAGTTCGCAAACGGGGGGGCAAGAGACG. The full variable domain, its missing parts supplied by reference TRBV7-2 and TRBJ2-3, is GAGVSQSPSNKVTEKGKDVELRCDPISGHTALYWYRQSLGQGLEFLIYFQGNSAPDKSGLPSDRFSAERTGGSVSTLTIQRTQQEDSAVYLCASSSQTGGQETQYFGPGTRLTVL.

This clone was picked up many times. The CDR3 end falls 3 residues outside the read, so it is completed with the germline J gene. The chain couples TRBV6-2 or TRBV6-3 to TRBJ2-1, with TRBD2 matching 8 bases. The CDR3 covers 15 residues. J was trimmed by 9 bases and V by 0 bases; bases with no gene match: 7. The germline V gene encodes CDR1 MNHEY and CDR2 SVGEGT. The DNA read from the CDR3 is TGTGCCAGCAGTTACTCAGGGACTAGAACTTTTGAG. This encodes CASSYSGTRTFE. In full, the CDR3 is CASSYSGTRTFEQFF.